This T cell receptor beta chain was captured in a study of shared T cell receptors in the human thymus. TCRdb's table, derived via immunoSEQ multiplex PCR, lists solely in-frame clones and lacks some. The sample yields approximately 400,000 clones, around 93% seen once. The CDR3 is 18 residues long. Losses at the gene ends were 3 bases for V and 5 bases for J; bases not matched to a gene: 13. Germline values: CDR1 LNHNV, CDR2 YYDKDF (reference sequence). This receptor was taken from a human donor. Material: thymocytes. The rearrangement links TRBV15 to TRBJ2-2; 9 bases map to TRBD1. In DNA form, the CDR3 reads TGTGCCACCAGCAGGCCCCAGGGGGACAGGGCGAGTACCGGGGAGCTGTTTTTT. Residues: CATSRPQGDRASTGELFF.